Reported below is one TCR beta chain. As yet, its antigen is unknown. The sample is drawn from a study of T cell responses to AZD1222 COVID-19 vaccine. General study points: Two AZD1222 doses significantly raised spike-specific TCR breadth and depth over controls.

V was clipped by 5 bases and J by 0 bases, with 11 bases between them. The germline V gene has CDR1 SNHLY and CDR2 FYNNEI. The CDR3 covers 15 residues. Assay used: immunoSEQ multiplex PCR; TCRdb lists only in-frame clones, some missing. The sample contains under 150,000 clones, approximately 92% of which appear only once. The TCR originated in an adult who received the AZD1222 COVID-19 vaccine. The specimen was peripheral blood, collected 28 days after the second AZD1222 dose. J is TRBJ1-3 and V is TRBV2; D is ambiguous. The CDR3 DNA reads as TGTGCCAGCAGTCTGGCTGAATTCTCTGGAAACACCATATATTTT. It yields the protein CASSLAEFSGNTIYF.